These 15 T cell receptor beta chains came from one sample sequenced in a study of T cells after yellow fever vaccination. TCRdb re-called the 5' RACE reads with MiXCR, one entry per CDR3 protein. The repertoire holds some 350,000 distinct CDR3 sequences, around 3.9% seen once, with approximately 24% in the top ten. The material was PBMCs, obtained 5 days after the yellow fever booster vaccination. These receptors came from a man in his late teens or twenties who received the YFV17D yellow fever vaccine.

This clonotype has more than one count but fewer than ten. The rearrangement joins TRBV28 to TRBJ1-1; no definite D call. Germline V gives CDR1 MDHEN, CDR2 SYDVKM. V lost 5 bases, J lost 4 bases, and 8 bases lay in between. The CDR3 has 12 residues. Written as DNA, the CDR3 is TGTGCCAGCAGTGGAACCCTCACTGAAGCTTTCTTT. Residues: CASSGTLTEAFF.

The V gene is TRBV28, the J gene TRBJ1-2; TRBD1 matches at 7 bases. The CDR3 is made up of 14 amino acids. The V gene end was trimmed by 4 bases and the J gene end by 7 bases; junction bases not matched to a gene: 9. The germline CDR1 and CDR2 sequences are MDHEN and SYDVKM. CDR3 residues: CASSYQGGYSGYTF. The DNA of the CDR3 is TGTGCCAGCAGTTACCAGGGGGGGTACAGTGGCTACACCTTC.

The table lists this clonotype with many counts. The V and J genes are TRBV20-1 and TRBJ2-7; D is undetermined. There are 13 residues in the CDR3. Germline V gene sequence: CDR1 DFQATT, CDR2 SNEGSKA (reference sequence). Between the trimmed V and J ends, which lost 0 bases and 2 bases, there was a span of 8 bases. The CDR3 bases are TGCAGTGCTAGAGATCAACACCCCTACGAGCAGTACTTC. This translates into CSARDQHPYEQYF.

The V and J genes are TRBV11-2 and TRBJ2-7; unclear D gene. Between the trimmed V and J ends, which lost 2 bases and 2 bases, there was a span of 16 bases. Per the germline V gene, CDR1 is SGHAT and CDR2 is FQNNGV. This CDR3 region has 16 residues. This chain's CDR3 is CASSLREPDAAYEQYF. The CDR3 nucleotides are TGTGCCAGCAGCTTAAGAGAGCCCGACGCGGCCTACGAGCAGTACTTC.

This clonotype has a count of ten or more. The chain joins TRBV11-2 to TRBJ2-7; D possibly corresponds to TRBD1 (5 bases). The CDR3 is 16 amino acids. The germline V gene encodes CDR1 SGHAT and CDR2 FQNNGV. V gave up 0 bases and J gave up 0 bases, with 12 bases separating them. CDR3 sequence: CASSLDSGHHSYEQYV. CDR3 coding DNA: TGTGCCAGCAGCTTAGATTCAGGACACCACTCCTACGAGCAGTACGTC.

There are a few counts of this clonotype. V gene TRBV5-5 combines with J gene TRBJ2-7; D perhaps matches TRBD1 (6 bases). The CDR3 consists of 15 residues. Trimming removed 2 bases from V and 2 bases from J, with 14 bases in between. In germline, CDR1 is SGHKS, CDR2 YYEKEE (reference sequence). CDR3 bases: TGTGCCAGCAGCTTTGTCCCCGACAGGCCCTACGAGCAGTACTTC. As protein: CASSFVPDRPYEQYF.

The table lists this clonotype with many counts. The V call is TRBV6-6, the J call TRBJ1-1, with 10 nucleotides matching TRBD1. With V trimmed by 2 bases and J by 5 bases, 5 bases remained unmatched. This CDR3 has 15 residues. Germline CDR1 and CDR2: MNHNY and SVGAGI (reference sequence). CDR3 in amino acids: CASSYGDRGYTEAFF. In DNA, the CDR3 is TGTGCCAGCAGTTACGGGGACAGGGGATATACTGAAGCTTTCTTT.

This clonotype came up many times. V and J are TRBV12-3 or TRBV12-4 and TRBJ2-3; 12 bases line up with TRBD2. This CDR3 contains 15 residues. The V segment lost 4 bases and the J segment 6 bases; nucleotides outside the gene matches: 5. The CDR3 sequence is CASSYRLAGADTQYF. Here the CDR3 DNA reads TGTGCCAGCAGTTACCGACTAGCGGGGGCGGATACGCAGTATTTT.

The chain joins TRBV20-1 to TRBJ2-5; D unresolved. Deletions cut 3 bases from V and 2 bases from J, with 13 bases between. Germline CDR1 and CDR2: DFQATT and SNEGSKA (reference sequence). This CDR3 comprises 14 residues. In DNA form, the CDR3 reads TGCAGTGCTAGGCCCCTTGGGATTCAAGAGACCCAGTACTTC. As protein: CSARPLGIQETQYF.

This clonotype was seen more than once but under ten times. The chain joins TRBV4-3 to TRBJ1-4, with D possibly matching TRBD1 (5 bases). The CDR3 length is 16 residues. Trimming took 4 bases from V and 4 from J, leaving 16 bases between them. The germline V gene has CDR1 LGHNA and CDR2 YSLEER. This chain's CDR3 is CASSLRWGRLNEKLFF. The CDR3 DNA is TGCGCCAGCAGCCTGAGATGGGGCAGACTTAATGAAAAACTGTTTTTT.

At least ten counts were recorded for this clonotype. V and J are TRBV2 and TRBJ1-1; TRBD1 might be the D (5 bases). Germline loops: CDR1 SNHLY, CDR2 FYNNEI. V lost 7 bases and J 4 bases, leaving 16 bases between the germline ends. The CDR3 is 14 amino acids. This CDR3 reads CASKFSRDGTEAFF. DNA for the CDR3: TGTGCCAGCAAGTTTTCGAGGGACGGCACTGAAGCTTTCTTT.

The V call is TRBV6-6, the J call TRBJ1-4; D is possibly TRBD1 (6 bases). The CDR3 length is 16 residues. Trimming took off 0 bases at V and 5 bases at J, with 13 bases between the two ends. Germline loops: CDR1 MNHNY, CDR2 SVGAGI (reference sequence). The DNA of the CDR3 is TGTGCCAGCAGTTACTCGAGAGGGGACATCAATGAAAAACTGTTTTTT. Translated: CASSYSRGDINEKLFF.

This clonotype was detected many times. The J gene is TRBJ2-7, the V gene TRBV6-5; no clear D. CDR3 size: 12 residues. Trimming stripped 6 bases from V and 7 bases from J, with 13 bases between. The germline V gene encodes CDR1 MNHEY and CDR2 SVGAGI. This chain's CDR3 is CASRSGDGEQYF. As DNA, the CDR3 is TGTGCCAGCAGATCCGGTGACGGGGAGCAGTACTTC.

This clonotype appeared a few times. V usage is TRBV6-5 and J usage is TRBJ2-3, with TRBD1 as a possible D gene (5 bases). The V and J ends lost 8 bases and 8 bases respectively, with 17 bases between them. The CDR3 consists of 13 residues. Germline values: CDR1 MNHEY, CDR2 SVGAGI. The CDR3 here is CASWRQGKSTQYF. CDR3 nucleotide sequence: TGTGCCAGCTGGCGGCAGGGCAAGAGTACGCAGTATTTT.

The V gene is TRBV29-1, the J gene TRBJ2-1, with 11 bases aligning to TRBD1. The CDR3 is 14 residues long. Germline V gene data show CDR1 as SQVTM and CDR2 as ANQGSEA. Germline trimming cut 8 bases from V and 5 bases from J; bases unmatched to any gene: 8. As DNA, the CDR3 is TGCAGCTCACGGGACAGGGGGTTCGACAATGAGCAGTTCTTC. Encoded protein: CSSRDRGFDNEQFF.